Each of the 17 T cell receptor beta chains below was sequenced from the same sample in a study of T-cell reconstitution after alpha-beta-depleted transplantation in children. Unique molecular identifiers were used in preparing the TCRbeta library. MiXCR, applied by TCRdb to the PCR reads, yields one record per CDR3 protein. In the table there are around 490,000 distinct CDR3 sequences, 9.5% to 12% of which are singletons. This material consisted of PBMCs, mostly from graft donor cells, taken 180 days after TCRalphabeta/CD19-depleted stem cell transplant. These receptors came from a female patient aged 2-9 years who had a stem cell transplant for aplastic anemia, so the T cells may come from the graft donor.

This clonotype was seen ten or more times. The rearrangement joins TRBV5-1 to TRBJ1-1; 7 bases align to TRBD1. The CDR3 is 14 amino acids. J was trimmed by 1 base and V by 5 bases; bases with no gene match: 5. Germline assignment: CDR1 SGHRS and CDR2 YFSETQ. The CDR3 is CASRSGTANTEAFF. The CDR3 DNA reads as TGCGCCAGCAGGTCTGGGACAGCGAACACTGAAGCTTTCTTT.

This clonotype has a handful of counts. V usage is TRBV6-5 and J usage is TRBJ2-2; 9 bases agree with TRBD1. There are 17 residues in the CDR3. Germline loops: CDR1 MNHEY, CDR2 SVGAGI. The J segment lost 2 bases and the V segment lost 3 bases, leaving 7 bases of the junction unmatched. CDR3 nucleotide sequence: TGTGCCAGCAGTTATTGGCCGGGACAGGGAAACACCGGGGAGCTGTTTTTT. Amino acids: CASSYWPGQGNTGELFF.

The gene calls are TRBV6-1 and TRBJ2-2, with TRBD1 identical over 10 bases. Germline V gene data show CDR1 as MNHNS and CDR2 as SASEGT. The length of the CDR3 is 15 residues. The V segment lost 6 bases and the J segment 6 bases; nucleotides outside the gene matches: 7. The DNA for the CDR3 is TGTGCCAGCAGCAGGACAGGGGGGATCGCCGGGGAGCTGTTTTTT. Translating gives CASSRTGGIAGELFF.

The chain has TRBV20-1 and TRBJ2-2; D remains unclear. This CDR3 spans 12 amino acids. Trimming took off 3 bases at V and 5 bases at J, with 7 bases between the two ends. Germline CDR1 DFQATT, CDR2 SNEGSKA (reference sequence). CDR3 DNA: TGCAGTGCTAGCGCTAGGACCGGGGAGCTGTTTTTT. As protein: CSASARTGELFF.

This clonotype was found a few times. The CDR3 is CATSRAPGTSRSYEQYV. In nucleotides, the CDR3 is TGTGCCACCAGCAGAGCCCCCGGGACTAGTCGCTCCTACGAGCAGTACGTC. The rearrangement uses TRBV15 and TRBJ2-7; TRBD2 matches 8 bases. The CDR3 contains 17 residues. Germline V gene sequence: CDR1 LNHNV, CDR2 YYDKDF (reference sequence). V gave up 1 base and J gave up 0 bases; unmatched junction bases: 8.

This clonotype came up many times. The rearrangement uses TRBV6-5 and TRBJ2-7; the D is unclear. Germline V gene sequence: CDR1 MNHEY, CDR2 SVGAGI. Deletions cut 5 bases from V and 0 bases from J, with 14 bases between. CDR3 length equals 15 residues. Here the CDR3 reads CASSRPPGSSYEQYF. In DNA form, the CDR3 reads TGTGCCAGCAGTCGCCCACCGGGCAGCTCCTACGAGCAGTACTTC.

This clonotype was counted only a few times. The chain employs TRBV6-1 and TRBJ2-5; 7 bases are a match to TRBD2. Germline CDR1 and CDR2: MNHNS and SASEGT. The CDR3 covers 15 residues. Unmatched junction bases numbered 6, after V lost 5 bases and J lost 0 bases. CDR3 sequence reads: CASSPLAEYQETQYF. The CDR3 coding sequence is TGTGCCAGCAGTCCTCTAGCGGAGTACCAAGAGACCCAGTACTTC.

The CDR3 DNA is TGCAGCTTCCGCCGGGCCCTGCGCCCCCAAGAGACCCAGTACTTC. Protein: CSFRRALRPQETQYF. The rearrangement joins TRBV20-1 to TRBJ2-5, with D unresolved. The CDR3 consists of 15 residues. Germline V gene data show CDR1 as DFQATT and CDR2 as SNEGSKA (reference sequence).

The CDR3, as DNA: TGTGCCAGCAGCTTATCGGGTGAAGCCGGGGAGCTGTTTTTT. Residues: CASSLSGEAGELFF. The V and J genes are TRBV7-2 and TRBJ2-2; D gene uncertain. V lost 2 bases and J 6 bases, leaving 10 bases between the germline ends. This CDR3 contains 14 residues. CDR1 and CDR2 from the germline V gene are SGHTA and FQGNSA.

Remarks on this clonotype: The junction differs from germline at one of its ends, possibly a read error. The chain joins TRBV7-9 to TRBJ2-5; TRBD2 might be the D (5 bases). CDR3 length equals 11 residues. Germline CDR1 reads SEHNR; CDR2 reads FQNEAQ (reference sequence). The CDR3 nucleotides are TGTGCCAGCAGCCCACTAGAGGCCCAGTACTTC. Protein sequence: CASSPLEAQYF.

This clonotype has just a few counts. DNA of the CDR3: TGTGCCAGCCAAGGGGGGACAGTCGGACTTTACGAGCAGTACTTC. It specifies CASQGGTVGLYEQYF. This chain links TRBV28 with TRBJ2-7; TRBD1 is a possible D gene (7 bases). The CDR3 has 15 residues. CDR1 is MDHEN, CDR2 SYDVKM, per germline. V lost 8 bases and J 4 bases, leaving 21 bases between the germline ends. The full variable domain, in which reference TRBV28 and TRBJ2-7 provide the parts outside the CDR3, is DVKVTQSSRYLVKRTGEKVFLECVQDMDHENMFWYRQDPGLGLRLIYFSYDVKMKEKGDIPEGYSVSREKKERFSLILESASTNQTSMYLCASQGGTVGLYEQYFGPGTRLTVT.

The CDR3 DNA reads TGTGCCACCTACTTGCTAGCGGGACGGGGTAGAACCTACAATGAGCAGTTCTTC. This sequence encodes CATYLLAGRGRTYNEQFF. V gene TRBV24-1 combines with J gene TRBJ2-1; 9 nucleotides align to TRBD2. Germline lookup yields CDR1 KGHDR and CDR2 SFDVKD. The length of the CDR3 is 18 residues. The V segment lost 9 bases and the J segment 2 bases; nucleotides outside the gene matches: 16.

V is TRBV20-1 and J is TRBJ2-3, with 10 nucleotides matching TRBD2. J gave up 2 bases and V 4 bases, and 9 bases lay outside the gene matches. This CDR3 has 16 residues. Germline V gives CDR1 DFQATT, CDR2 SNEGSKA (reference sequence). The CDR3 sequence is CSANGRSGRDTDTQYF. Here the CDR3 DNA reads TGCAGTGCTAACGGTAGAAGCGGGAGGGACACAGATACGCAGTATTTT.

This clonotype was recorded once. V is TRBV7-9 and J is TRBJ1-4; no firm D call. Trimming stripped 3 bases from V and 8 bases from J, with 16 bases between. Per germline, CDR1 SEHNR and CDR2 FQNEAQ (reference sequence). The CDR3 has 15 amino acids. CDR3 nucleotide sequence: TGTGCCAGCAGCTTTTGGTCCACCCCTGAGGAAAAACTGTTTTTT. Protein product: CASSFWSTPEEKLFF.

This sequence joins TRBV29-1 and TRBJ2-1; the D is unclear. Germline CDR1 is SQVTM and CDR2 is ANQGSEA. CDR3 length equals 11 residues. Trimming removed 7 bases from V and 4 bases from J, with 8 bases in between. CDR3 sequence (DNA): TGCAGCGGGTACCTATACAATGAGCAGTTCTTC. Translated: CSGYLYNEQFF.

This rearrangement joins TRBV5-6 to TRBJ1-5; D may be TRBD1 (5 bases). This CDR3 is built from 15 residues. The germline CDR1 and CDR2 sequences are SGHDT and YYEEEE. The V and J ends lost 2 bases and 2 bases respectively, with 11 bases between them. The CDR3 is CASSFQGQGNQPQHF. The CDR3 DNA reads as TGTGCCAGCAGCTTTCAGGGCCAAGGCAATCAGCCCCAGCATTTT.

The chain carries TRBV7-2 and TRBJ1-1; D remains unclear. The V end lost 5 bases, the J end lost 0 bases, and 13 bases lay between the germline ends. Germline CDR1 is SGHTA and CDR2 is FQGNSA. This CDR3 region has 15 residues. The CDR3 spells CASSLDPGMNTEAFF. DNA of the CDR3: TGTGCCAGCAGCCTAGACCCGGGCATGAACACTGAAGCTTTCTTT.